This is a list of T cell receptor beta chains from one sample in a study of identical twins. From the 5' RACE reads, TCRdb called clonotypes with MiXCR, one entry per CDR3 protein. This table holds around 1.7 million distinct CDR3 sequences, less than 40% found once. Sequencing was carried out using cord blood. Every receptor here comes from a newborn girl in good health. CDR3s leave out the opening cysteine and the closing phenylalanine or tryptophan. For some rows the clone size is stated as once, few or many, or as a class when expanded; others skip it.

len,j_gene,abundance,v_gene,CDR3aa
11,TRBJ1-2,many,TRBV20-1,SARDSGNYGYT
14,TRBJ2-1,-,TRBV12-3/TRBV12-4,ASSRPGLARFNEQF
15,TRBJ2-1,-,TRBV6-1,ASRVQSAGPSYNEQF
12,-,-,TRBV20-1,SAGEGPSYNEQY
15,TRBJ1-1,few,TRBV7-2,ASSLVGQGLWDTEAF
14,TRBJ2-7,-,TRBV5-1,ASSVNPGTGNYEQY
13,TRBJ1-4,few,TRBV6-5,ASSWSTRSNEKLF
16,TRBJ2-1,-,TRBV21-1,ASSSLREGRSMDNEQF
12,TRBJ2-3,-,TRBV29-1,SVDWRGRPDTQY
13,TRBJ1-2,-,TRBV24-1,ATSDSDQGGYGYT
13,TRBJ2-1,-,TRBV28,ASRRQGRSENEQF
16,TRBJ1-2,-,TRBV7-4,ASSFGDALSFAPYGYT
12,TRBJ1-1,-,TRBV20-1,SGIPGPSNTEAF
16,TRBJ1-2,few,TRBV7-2,ASSLVSASFNSNYGYT
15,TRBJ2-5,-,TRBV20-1,SAGTPLRGQDQETQY
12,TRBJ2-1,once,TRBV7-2,ASSWSSGRSEQF